This entry lists 16 T cell receptor beta chains sequenced from one sample in a study of blood T cell repertoires in COVID-19. Assay used: immunoSEQ multiplex PCR; TCRdb lists only in-frame clones, some missing. The sample lists fewer than 300,000 clones; just over 90% were seen once. The sequenced sample was peripheral blood. These receptor sequences come from a woman between 25 and 40 years old with COVID-19, enrolled during active disease.

The CDR3 here is CASRRTENTEAFF. The CDR3 region has the DNA TGTGCCAGCAGACGGACAGAGAACACTGAAGCTTTCTTT. This chain connects TRBV12-3 or TRBV12-4 to TRBJ1-1, with D possibly matching TRBD1 (6 bases). V was clipped by 6 bases and J by 1 base, with 9 bases between them. This CDR3 comprises 13 residues.

The CDR3 loop reads CASSSTGVPYEQYF. CDR3 bases: TGTGCCAGCAGCTCGACAGGGGTCCCCTACGAGCAGTACTTC. V usage is TRBV7-9 and J usage is TRBJ2-7, with 8 bases fitting TRBD1. The CDR3 covers 14 residues. Germline V gene data show CDR1 as SEHNR and CDR2 as FQNEAQ (reference sequence). V gave up 4 bases and J gave up 2 bases; unmatched junction bases: 4.

This chain connects TRBV6-5 to TRBJ1-2; TRBD1 matches 7 bases. CDR1 MNHEY and CDR2 SVGAGI come from the germline V gene. The V segment lost 2 bases and the J segment 7 bases; nucleotides outside the gene matches: 4. This CDR3 has 13 amino acids. The CDR3 bases are TGTGCCAGCAGTTACGGGACAGAAGTTGGCTACACCTTC. Translating it yields CASSYGTEVGYTF.

CDR3 nucleotide sequence: TGTGCCTGGAGTGTAGGTCGTGTCGAGGGTTCACCCCTCCACTTT. Protein: CAWSVGRVEGSPLHF. The rearrangement links TRBV30 to TRBJ1-6; no firm D call. The CDR3 runs to 15 residues. The germline V gene has CDR1 GTSNPN and CDR2 SVGIG (reference sequence). V was clipped by 0 bases and J by 9 bases, with 15 bases between them.

This clone was seen only once. This chain connects TRBV6-5 to TRBJ2-2; no clear D. V was cut by 7 bases and J by 1 base, with 7 bases left in between. The CDR3 totals 13 residues. Per germline, CDR1 MNHEY and CDR2 SVGAGI. CDR3 sequence: CASKAVNTGELFF. CDR3 nucleotide sequence: TGTGCCAGCAAGGCGGTGAACACCGGGGAGCTGTTTTTT.

Comments on this clone: An end of the junction does not agree with germline; a read error may underlie this. The V gene is TRBV2, the J gene TRBJ1-1; D is possibly TRBD1 (5 bases). The CDR3 length is 11 residues. CDR1 and CDR2 from the germline V gene are SNHLY and FYNNEI. The CDR3 region is CAGRAGTEAFF. In DNA form, the CDR3 reads TGTGCCGGCAGGGCGGGCACTGAAGCTTTCTTT. Combining the CDR3 with reference TRBV2 and TRBJ1-1 gives the whole variable domain EPEVTQTPSHQVTQMGQEVILRCVPISNHLYFYWYRQILGQKVEFLVSFYNNEISEKSEIFDDQFSVERPDGSNFTLKIRSTKLEDSAMYFCAGRAGTEAFFGQGTRLTVV.

This rearrangement joins TRBV19 to TRBJ1-2; the D gene is possibly TRBD1 (6 bases). This CDR3 spans 12 amino acids. V gave up 4 bases and J gave up 7 bases, with 10 bases separating them. The germline CDR1 and CDR2 sequences are LNHDA and SQIVND (reference sequence). For the CDR3, the DNA is TGTGCCAGTAGTACAATCAGGGGTGGCTACACCTTC. It translates to CASSTIRGGYTF.

The gene calls are TRBV3-1 (or the pseudogene TRBV3-2) and TRBJ2-1; 7 bases match TRBD1. CDR3 length equals 16 residues. Germline lookup yields CDR1 LGHDT and CDR2 YNNKEL (reference sequence). The ends lost 0 bases at V and 9 bases at J; junction bases unmatched: 11. CDR3 sequence reads: CASSQDRDRGFGEQFF. CDR3 nucleotides: TGTGCCAGCAGCCAAGACCGGGACAGAGGGTTCGGTGAGCAGTTCTTC.

This sequence joins TRBV11-2 and TRBJ2-7; 7 bases align to TRBD2. The V segment lost 4 bases and the J segment 4 bases; nucleotides outside the gene matches: 4. Germline CDR1 and CDR2: SGHAT and FQNNGV. The CDR3 runs 13 residues. The CDR3 sequence: CASSSWTSYEQYF. The CDR3 nucleotides read TGTGCCAGCAGCTCCTGGACTAGTTACGAGCAGTACTTC.

CDR3 region: CASSRLSGTEAFF. The CDR3 DNA reads as TGTGCCAGCAGCCGTCTAAGTGGCACTGAAGCTTTCTTT. The chain combines TRBV6-5 with TRBJ1-1; no clear D gene. The germline V gene encodes CDR1 MNHEY and CDR2 SVGAGI. This CDR3 contains 13 residues. Trimming took 6 bases from V and 4 from J, leaving 12 bases between them.

V usage is TRBV10-1 and J usage is TRBJ2-1; D may be TRBD2 (5 bases). Trimming shortened V by 3 bases and J by 15 bases, and 15 bases separated the two germline ends. The CDR3 has 12 amino acids. The germline gives CDR1 WNHNN, CDR2 SYGVQD (reference sequence). The CDR3: CASSDGLGRPFF. Written as DNA, the CDR3 is TGCGCCAGCAGTGATGGACTTGGGAGACCGTTCTTC.

V is TRBV5-1 and J is TRBJ2-2, with 10 bases fitting TRBD1. Germline V gene lookup returns CDR1 SGHRS and CDR2 YFSETQ. CDR3 length: 16 residues. V lost 4 bases and J lost 4; bases outside the gene matches: 7. The CDR3 region has the DNA TGCGCCAGCAGCGAACGACAGGGGGCGGCCACCGGGGAGCTGTTTTTT. It encodes CASSERQGAATGELFF.

The rearrangement joins TRBV6-4 to TRBJ2-7, with 10 bases lining up with TRBD1. This CDR3 spans 15 amino acids. Germline V CDR1 and CDR2: MRHNA, SNTAGT. V shed 6 bases and J 6 bases; nucleotides not matched to a gene: 11. CDR3 DNA: TGTGCCAGCAGAATCTCCGGGACAGGGGTTATCGAGCAGTACTTC. Protein: CASRISGTGVIEQYF.

The sample holds a few counts of this clone. This chain links TRBV19 with TRBJ1-1, with 7 bases lining up with TRBD1. The V segment lost 6 bases and the J segment 4 bases; nucleotides outside the gene matches: 8. Germline V lookup: CDR1 LNHDA, CDR2 SQIVND (reference sequence). The CDR3 contains 14 residues. CDR3 protein: CASSKGGWGTEAFF. CDR3 nucleotide sequence: TGTGCCAGTAGCAAAGGGGGCTGGGGCACTGAAGCTTTCTTT.

This clone was counted a single time. The rearrangement uses TRBV11-2 and TRBJ1-4; 9 nucleotides match TRBD1. Trimming cost V 3 bases and J 3 bases; bases outside gene matches: 5. The CDR3 is 16 residues long. Looked up from germline, CDR1 is SGHAT and CDR2 is FQNNGV. The CDR3: CASSFIQGAANEKLFF. For the CDR3, the DNA is TGTGCCAGCAGCTTTATACAGGGGGCAGCTAATGAAAAACTGTTTTTT.

The V call is TRBV5-4, the J call TRBJ2-1, with 9 bases fitting TRBD2. With 1 base clipped from V and 8 bases from J, the junction kept 7 bases outside the gene matches. CDR3 length: 15 residues. CDR1 SGHNT and CDR2 YYREEE come from the germline V gene (reference sequence). CDR3 nucleotides: TGTGCCAGCAGCTTGAAGATAGCGGGAGATTATGAGCAGTTCTTC. This translates into CASSLKIAGDYEQFF.